This TCR beta chain was retrieved from a study of T cell responses to AZD1222 COVID-19 vaccine. Libraries were prepared by immunoSEQ multiplex PCR; TCRdb keeps only in-frame clonotypes and omits some of them. The profile covers around 160,000 clones, with just over 90% appearing a single time and about 1.1% taken by the ten largest. Germline V CDR1 and CDR2: SEHNR, FQNEAQ (reference sequence). The CDR3 has 13 residues. V was shortened by 0 bases and J by 8 bases, with 8 bases between the two germline ends. To note about this clone: Its antigen is not known.

Study observations and caveats: Donors were mostly white British, more females; clonal diversity possibly underestimated. Spike-specific TCR breadth and depth both grew after two AZD1222 doses.

The chain has TRBV7-9 and TRBJ2-1, with D uncertain. This specimen was peripheral blood, taken 28 days after the second AZD1222 dose. The receptor's source is an adult who received the AZD1222 COVID-19 vaccine. Here the CDR3 DNA reads TGTGCCAGCAGCTTAGCCCACAGTGATGAGCAGTTCTTC. Protein: CASSLAHSDEQFF.